The 20 T cell receptor beta chains below all came from one sample that was sequenced in a study of T cells in Graves' hyperthyroidism and ophthalmopathy. It was RNA transcripts that yielded the amplified TCR beta CDR3 regions. The TCR CDR3 was amplified in a first-round RT-PCR using the HTBI primer set. TCRdb re-analysed the multiplex PCR reads in MiXCR, keeping a single row per CDR3 protein. Of more than 550,000 distinct CDR3 sequences listed, around 20% are singletons. The sample consisted of blood. The receptors were gathered from a woman in her forties or fifties with Graves' hyperthyroidism that later progressed to Graves' ophthalmopathy.

This clonotype has at least ten counts. The V call is TRBV5-1, the J call TRBJ1-1, with 9 bases fitting TRBD1. CDR1 and CDR2 (germline): SGHRS, YFSETQ. Trimming took 4 bases from V and 1 from J; bases not matched to a gene: 5. There are 15 residues in the CDR3. CDR3 coding DNA: TGCGCCAGCAGCGGGGTGGACAGGGGGAACACTGAAGCTTTCTTT. Amino acids: CASSGVDRGNTEAFF.

This clonotype was recorded only once. The chain joins TRBV12-3 or TRBV12-4 to TRBJ2-3; unclear D gene. The CDR3 consists of 12 residues. The V end lost 5 bases, the J end lost 8 bases, and 11 bases lay between the germline ends. The CDR3 is CASSPRVITQYF. In nucleotides, the CDR3 is TGTGCCAGCAGTCCCCGGGTCATTACGCAGTATTTT.

This chain uses TRBV6-1 with TRBJ2-1, with D uncertain. CDR1 and CDR2 (germline): MNHNS, SASEGT. This CDR3 contains 15 residues. The V end lost 2 bases, the J end lost 4 bases, and 12 bases lay between the germline ends. The CDR3 nucleotides are TGTGCCAGCAGTGAACTGTCGGGCCAGTACAATGAGCAGTTCTTC. Residues: CASSELSGQYNEQFF.

This clonotype was seen ten or more times. The chain couples TRBV18 to TRBJ1-1; 8 bases fit TRBD1. Germline V gene data show CDR1 as KGHSH and CDR2 as LQKENI. With V trimmed by 3 bases and J by 5 bases, 2 bases remained unmatched. This CDR3 contains 13 residues. The CDR3 DNA reads as TGTGCCAGCTCACCTAACAGGGGGACTGAAGCTTTCTTT. Protein product: CASSPNRGTEAFF.

Only a few counts were recorded for this clonotype. V usage is TRBV20-1 and J usage is TRBJ1-6, with TRBD1 as a possible D gene (6 bases). The germline V and J ends were trimmed by 2 bases and 6 bases, with 11 bases remaining between them. CDR3 length: 14 residues. The germline CDR1 and CDR2 sequences are DFQATT and SNEGSKA (reference sequence). The CDR3 bases are TGCAGTGCTAGACAGACAGGAGGTAATTCACCCCTCCACTTT. Protein product: CSARQTGGNSPLHF.

This clonotype has a count of ten or more. The chain recombines TRBV7-3 with TRBJ2-2, with 10 positions matching TRBD1. The CDR3 runs 15 residues. V dropped 2 bases and J dropped 7; count of bases not matched to a gene: 4. Germline-derived CDR1 and CDR2 are SGHTA and FQGTGA. The CDR3 DNA is TGTGCCAGCAGCTTAGCGACAGGGGGCATCGGGGAGCTGTTTTTT. Translation gives CASSLATGGIGELFF.

This clonotype was counted ten times or more. The V gene is TRBV30, the J gene TRBJ2-5, with 12 positions matching TRBD2. V was pared by 3 bases and J by 1 base, with 3 bases of the junction left unmatched. The CDR3 sequence is 15 residues long. Germline V gene data show CDR1 as GTSNPN and CDR2 as SVGIG (reference sequence). This chain's CDR3 is CAWRPGLAGQETQYF. As DNA, the CDR3 is TGTGCCTGGAGACCGGGACTAGCGGGCCAAGAGACCCAGTACTTC. Combining the CDR3 with reference TRBV30 and TRBJ2-5 gives the whole variable domain SQTIHQWPATLVQPVGSPLSLECTVEGTSNPNLYWYRQAAGRGLQLLFYSVGIGQISSEVPQNLSASRPQDRQFILSSKKLLLSDSGFYLCAWRPGLAGQETQYFGPGTRLLVL.

This clonotype was detected many times. CDR3 sequence reads: CASKLRIRARKNTGELFF. CDR3 coding DNA: TGTGCCAGCAAGCTTAGGATAAGGGCCAGAAAGAACACCGGGGAGCTGTTTTTT. The chain joins TRBV11-2 to TRBJ2-2, with no clear D. Germline CDR1 is SGHAT and CDR2 is FQNNGV. This CDR3 has 18 amino acids. V lost 7 bases and J 1 base, leaving 22 bases between the germline ends. Variable domain in full (rest from reference TRBV11-2 and TRBJ2-2): EAGVAQSPRYKIIEKRQSVAFWCNPISGHATLYWYQQILGQGPKLLIQFQNNGVVDDSQLPKDRFSAERLKGVDSTLKIQPAKLEDSAVYLCASKLRIRARKNTGELFFGEGSRLTVL.

The table lists this clonotype with a few counts. The chain uses TRBV4-1 and TRBJ1-2; 7 bases agree with TRBD1. Germline V gene lookup returns CDR1 MGHRA and CDR2 YSYEKL. CDR3 length equals 15 residues. With 0 bases clipped from V and 4 bases from J, the junction kept 5 bases outside the gene matches. The CDR3 sequence is CASSQDLTGVYGYTF. The CDR3 bases are TGCGCCAGCAGCCAAGACCTAACAGGGGTCTATGGCTACACCTTC.

This clonotype appeared many times. This rearrangement joins TRBV3-1 to TRBJ2-2; either TRBD1 or TRBD2 may fit D (5 bases each). From germline, CDR1 is LGHDT and CDR2 YNNKEL (reference sequence). CDR3 length equals 16 residues. Trimming shortened V by 4 bases and J by 1 base, and 13 bases separated the two germline ends. In DNA, the CDR3 is TGTGCCAGCAGCCCTACTCGGGGCCAGAACACCGGGGAGCTGTTTTTT. Translated, it gives CASSPTRGQNTGELFF.

This clonotype was seen at least ten times. The genes are TRBV20-1 and TRBJ2-7; a weak D match, TRBD2 (5 bases). The CDR3 extends over 16 amino acids. The germline gives CDR1 DFQATT, CDR2 SNEGSKA (reference sequence). V gave up 0 bases and J gave up 7 bases, with 22 bases separating them. CDR3 region: CSARDYGEKTTGEQYF. The CDR3 DNA reads as TGCAGTGCTAGAGATTACGGGGAGAAAACTACGGGGGAGCAGTACTTC.

In its sample, this clonotype was seen many times. The rearrangement links TRBV20-1 to TRBJ1-2, with 8 positions matching TRBD1. The CDR3 totals 14 residues. In germline, CDR1 is DFQATT, CDR2 SNEGSKA (reference sequence). After removal of 6 bases from V and 1 base from J, the junction contained 7 bases not matched to a gene. In DNA form, the CDR3 reads TGCAGTGCAAGGGGCGACAGGGGTAACTATGGCTACACCTTC. Translating gives CSARGDRGNYGYTF.

This clonotype was recorded at least ten times. The chain is built from TRBV20-1 and TRBJ2-1; weak D call: TRBD2 (6 bases). Germline V gene lookup returns CDR1 DFQATT and CDR2 SNEGSKA (reference sequence). V was shortened by 0 bases and J by 2 bases, with 14 bases between the two germline ends. The length of the CDR3 is 16 residues. The CDR3 DNA follows: TGCAGTGCTAGAGATCTGGGCGGGAACCCCTACAATGAGCAGTTCTTC. Translating it yields CSARDLGGNPYNEQFF.

This clonotype showed up just a few times. The rearrangement uses TRBV14 and TRBJ2-7; TRBD1 is a possible D gene (6 bases). Trimming pared 1 base from V and 0 bases from J, leaving 13 bases between. The CDR3 is 16 amino acids. Germline CDR1 reads SGHDN; CDR2 reads FVKESK. CDR3 bases: TGTGCCAGCAGCCAAGTCCCCGGACAGAACTCCTACGAGCAGTACTTC. It codes for CASSQVPGQNSYEQYF. Filled out from reference TRBV14 and TRBJ2-7, the complete variable domain reads EAGVTQFPSHSVIEKGQTVTLRCDPISGHDNLYWYRRVMGKEIKFLLHFVKESKQDESGMPNNRFLAERTGGTYSTLKVQPAELEDSGVYFCASSQVPGQNSYEQYFGPGTRLTVT.

This clonotype was detected only a few times. The J gene is TRBJ2-7, the V gene TRBV7-9; D possibly corresponds to TRBD2 (5 bases). V was pared by 5 bases and J by 2 bases, with 13 bases between. The CDR3 has 14 amino acids. Germline V gene lookup returns CDR1 SEHNR and CDR2 FQNEAQ (reference sequence). DNA of the CDR3: TGTGCCAGCAGCCTCACCGGGATTCCCTACGAGCAGTACTTC. Protein sequence: CASSLTGIPYEQYF. The full variable domain, completed using reference TRBV7-9 and TRBJ2-7, is DTGVSQNPRHKITKRGQNVTFRCDPISEHNRLYWYRQTLGQGPEFLTYFQNEAQLEKSRLLSDRFSAERPKGSFSTLEIQRTEQGDSAMYLCASSLTGIPYEQYFGPGTRLTVT.

This clonotype was counted only a few times. V usage is TRBV6-1 and J usage is TRBJ1-3; D ambiguous. Germline V gene sequence: CDR1 MNHNS, CDR2 SASEGT. There are 12 residues in the CDR3. The V end was cut by 2 bases, the J end by 8 bases, with 7 bases between. The CDR3 here is CASSEIGDTIYF. The CDR3, as DNA: TGTGCCAGCAGTGAAATCGGTGACACCATATATTTT.

This clonotype was seen more than once but under ten times. The chain has TRBV18 and TRBJ1-6; TRBD1 agrees at 7 bases. This CDR3 has 16 amino acids. Germline V CDR1 and CDR2: KGHSH, LQKENI. V was pared by 3 bases and J by 7 bases, with 9 bases of the junction left unmatched. The CDR3 spells CASSPRFGDSNSPLHF. As DNA, the CDR3 is TGTGCCAGCTCACCCCGTTTCGGGGACAGCAATTCACCCCTCCACTTT.

This clonotype was observed many times. V usage is TRBV3-1 and J usage is TRBJ1-6, with D perhaps matching TRBD1 (6 bases). There are 16 residues in the CDR3. Trimming shortened V by 1 base and J by 6 bases, and 13 bases separated the two germline ends. Germline CDR1 reads LGHDT; CDR2 reads YNNKEL (reference sequence). CDR3 protein: CASSQGTAGANSPLHF. CDR3 nucleotide sequence: TGTGCCAGCAGCCAAGGGACAGCGGGAGCTAATTCACCCCTCCACTTT.

The chain recombines TRBV19 with TRBJ1-1, with 9 bases fitting TRBD1. This CDR3 spans 12 amino acids. J lost 10 bases, V lost 4 bases, and 4 bases had no gene match. Germline CDR1 reads LNHDA; CDR2 reads SQIVND (reference sequence). The CDR3 loop reads CASSTRDRAAFF. CDR3 in DNA: TGTGCCAGTAGTACGAGGGACAGGGCAGCTTTCTTT.

In this sample, this clonotype turned up a few times. This rearrangement joins TRBV12-3 or TRBV12-4 to TRBJ2-2, with a tentative D call TRBD1 (6 bases). This CDR3 contains 14 residues. V was trimmed by 5 bases and J by 1 base, leaving 8 bases between them. The CDR3 DNA reads TGTGCCAGCAGTAGGACAGAGAACACCGGGGAGCTGTTTTTT. Protein: CASSRTENTGELFF.